Below, one T cell receptor beta chain is given with its context. The data stem from a study of blood T cell repertoires in COVID-19. Study context: Nucleic acid was either cDNA or gDNA, and it came from T cells, B-cell-depleted T cells, or PBMCs.

Data came from immunoSEQ multiplex PCR; TCRdb stores just in-frame clones and leaves some out. The table shows about 140,000 clones, with about 81% occurring only once. Input material: peripheral blood. This clonotype was sampled from a woman of 80 years or more with acute or convalescent COVID-19.

The CDR3 here is CASKQGAGRDGYTF. CDR3 in DNA: TGTGCTTCGAAACAGGGAGCGGGACGTGATGGCTACACCTTC. The V and J genes are TRBV28 and TRBJ1-2, with D possibly being TRBD1 (6 bases). The germline V gene has CDR1 MDHEN and CDR2 SYDVKM. This CDR3 region has 14 residues.